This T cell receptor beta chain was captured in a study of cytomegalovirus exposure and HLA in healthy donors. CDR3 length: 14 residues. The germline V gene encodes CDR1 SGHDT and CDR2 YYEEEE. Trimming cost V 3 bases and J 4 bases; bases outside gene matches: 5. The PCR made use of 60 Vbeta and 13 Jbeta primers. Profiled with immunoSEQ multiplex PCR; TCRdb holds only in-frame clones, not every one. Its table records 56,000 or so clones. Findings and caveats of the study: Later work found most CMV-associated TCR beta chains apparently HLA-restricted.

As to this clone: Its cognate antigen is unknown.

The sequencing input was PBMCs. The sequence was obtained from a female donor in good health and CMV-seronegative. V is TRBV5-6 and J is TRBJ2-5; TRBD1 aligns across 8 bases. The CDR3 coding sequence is TGTGCCAGCAGCTCAGGACAGGGCGGAGAGACCCAGTACTTC. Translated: CASSSGQGGETQYF.